The sequence of this T cell receptor beta chain was determined in a study of shared clonotypes between healthy human individuals. Overall study results and limits: Owing to a small donor count, the genetic and exposure-history diversity represented was limited.

This CDR3 has 14 amino acids. Germline V CDR1 and CDR2: KGHSH, LQKENI. V lost 0 bases and J lost 5, with 10 bases in between. Unsorted PBMC DNA was run through sequencing on ten immunoSEQ deep assay plates. Profiled with immunoSEQ multiplex PCR; TCRdb holds only in-frame clones, not every one. Of approximately 500,000 clones detected, more than 65% appear once; the ten largest clones hold 10% to 15%. This clone has more than one count but fewer than ten. Antigen unknown. The sample taken for sequencing was PBMCs. The receptor was derived from a woman in her 40s in good health. Some clones in this sample may be carry-over from other donors' samples. The V gene is TRBV18, the J gene TRBJ1-1; D gene unclear. CDR3 bases: TGTGCCAGCTCACCACCGGGGAGGAGGACTGAAGCTTTCTTT. This gives the protein CASSPPGRRTEAFF. Using reference TRBV18 and TRBJ1-1 for the parts outside the CDR3, the full variable domain is NAGVMQNPRHLVRRRGQEARLRCSPMKGHSHVYWYRQLPEEGLKFMVYLQKENIIDESGMPKERFSAEFPKEGPSILRIQQVVRGDSAAYFCASSPPGRRTEAFFGQGTRLTVV.